The present TCR beta chain was sequenced within a study of human T cells and chemical hapten exposure. For the study at large: Read at 6 days, the patch tests placed 0.01% DPC on the upper back.

Individual cDNA molecules each carried unique molecular identifiers attached by the library. MiXCR was run by TCRdb on the RACE reads, yielding one entry per CDR3 protein. The sample lists approximately 89,000 distinct CDR3 sequences; 6.5% to 8.5% were seen once. As to time point: patch test 2, 6 weeks after DPC sensitization. This sample's treatment: therapeutic diphenylcyclopropenone sensitization with weekly scalp DPC. Drawing of blood took place ahead of applying each patch test. The CDR3 sequence is 13 residues long. V shed 4 bases and J shed 3 bases, with 12 bases lying between them. CDR1 is DFQATT and CDR2 is SNEGSKA in the germline V gene (reference sequence). The table lists this clonotype with many counts. Its specificity is not known. Study-wide results and limits: Expanded TCRs created a significantly greater count of big CDR3 similarity clusters than controls did.

J is TRBJ1-1 and V is TRBV20-1; no reliable D call. The sequencing used whole blood, collected in connection with sensitization to the hapten diphenylcyclopropenone (DPC). The origin of this receptor is a young woman with alopecia areata. Some clones in this sample may be carry-over from other donors' samples. The CDR3 loop is CSAKEGLDTEAFF. CDR3 coding DNA: TGCAGTGCTAAAGAGGGCTTGGACACTGAAGCTTTCTTT.